This T cell receptor (beta chain) was recovered during a study of Graves' ophthalmopathy and Graves' hyperthyroidism. As for the study in general: At the time of initial diagnosis and before any treatment, peripheral blood was collected.

General study results and limits: Blood shared most expanded thyroid clonotypes above 0.001 frequency. Sensitivity reached 70% to 71% and specificity 72.22% when the model predicted ophthalmopathy progression.

Scientists amplified the TCR beta CDR3 regions from RNA transcripts. First-round RT-PCR relied on HTBI primers, and a second-round multiplex PCR came next. TCRdb itself ran the multiplex PCR reads through MiXCR, one entry per CDR3 protein. This table has about 480,000 distinct CDR3 sequences, over 13% appearing once. CDR3 length: 13 amino acids. V gave up 3 bases and J gave up 8 bases, with 11 bases separating them. The germline V gene has CDR1 MDHEN and CDR2 SYDVKM. About this clonotype: The target antigen is unknown.

The clonotype was recovered from a woman aged 30 to 39 with Graves' ophthalmopathy. V usage is TRBV28 and J usage is TRBJ2-4; D not certain. Sequencing was done on a sample of blood. The CDR3 sequence: CASSLWTSHIQYF. In DNA form, the CDR3 reads TGTGCCAGCAGTTTGTGGACGAGCCACATTCAGTACTTC.